What follows are 18 T cell receptor beta chains derived from one specimen sequenced in a study of PD-1 blockade in classical Hodgkin lymphoma. Time point specified: cycle 4 day 1 (C4D1), after about 6 weeks of nivolumab. No patient escaped relapse after autologous stem cell transplantation, and brentuximab vedotin exposure varied. Using magnetic negative selection, the CD4+ T cells were separated out of thawed PBMCs. Generated by immunoSEQ multiplex PCR, the TCRdb table keeps only in-frame clones and is missing some. The sample has 25,000 to 35,000 clones, around 85% seen once. Here the sequenced sample was CD4+ T cells from blood, taken before the fourth cycle of nivolumab. These receptors were collected from a human donor with classical Hodgkin lymphoma.

The CDR3 reads CASSWDAEKLFF. The CDR3 bases are TGTGCCAGCAGTTGGGATGCTGAAAAACTGTTTTTT. The chain recombines TRBV5-8 with TRBJ1-4, with D hard to call. The CDR3 contains 12 residues. Germline V gene sequence: CDR1 SGHTS, CDR2 YDEGEE. V was trimmed by 5 bases and J by 7 bases, leaving 9 bases between them.

The chain has TRBV25-1 and TRBJ2-7, with 7 positions matching TRBD1. The trim removed 7 bases at V and 0 bases at J, leaving 3 bases unmatched. Germline V lookup: CDR1 MGHDK, CDR2 SYGVNS. This CDR3 is built from 13 residues. Written as DNA, the CDR3 is TGTGCCAGCAAGGGACAGAGCTCCTACGAGCAGTACTTC. It encodes CASKGQSSYEQYF.

The chain joins TRBV5-1 to TRBJ1-2; 8 bases agree with TRBD1. V gave up 0 bases and J gave up 8 bases; unmatched junction bases: 6. The CDR3 consists of 14 residues. The V gene's germline CDR1 is SGHRS and CDR2 YFSETQ. The CDR3 DNA reads TGCGCCAGCAGCTTGGATTCAGGGGGCAGAGGCTACACCTTC. Protein sequence: CASSLDSGGRGYTF.

This clone was counted a single time. The chain carries TRBV5-4 and TRBJ2-3; 8 positions agree with TRBD2. The germline V gene has CDR1 SGHNT and CDR2 YYREEE (reference sequence). The CDR3 extends over 17 amino acids. The V segment lost 4 bases and the J segment 0 bases; nucleotides outside the gene matches: 10. CDR3 region: CASSILLAGTSTDTQYF. CDR3 nucleotides: TGTGCCAGCAGCATCCTCTTAGCGGGAACTAGCACAGATACGCAGTATTTT. The whole variable domain, remainder taken from reference TRBV5-4 and TRBJ2-3, is ETGVTQSPTHLIKTRGQQVTLRCSSQSGHNTVSWYQQALGQGPQFIFQYYREEENGRGNFPPRFSGLQFPNYSSELNVNALELDDSALYLCASSILLAGTSTDTQYFGPGTRLTVL.

The V and J genes are TRBV11-2 and TRBJ2-1; the match to TRBD2 covers 13 bases. Losses at the gene ends were 6 bases for V and 4 bases for J; bases not matched to a gene: 9. The CDR3 spans 17 residues. Germline loops: CDR1 SGHAT, CDR2 FQNNGV. CDR3 in DNA: TGTGCCAGCAGAGGGACTAGCGGGATGCCCGTATACAATGAGCAGTTCTTC. This encodes CASRGTSGMPVYNEQFF.

The gene calls are TRBV18 and TRBJ2-2, with D perhaps TRBD2 (6 bases). Trimming stripped 8 bases from V and 4 bases from J, with 20 bases between. The length of the CDR3 is 16 residues. The germline V gene has CDR1 KGHSH and CDR2 LQKENI. The CDR3 loop is CASTPSGQGGTGELFF. The CDR3 DNA reads TGTGCCAGCACTCCAAGTGGGCAGGGAGGCACCGGGGAGCTGTTTTTT. The whole variable domain, remainder taken from reference TRBV18 and TRBJ2-2, is NAGVMQNPRHLVRRRGQEARLRCSPMKGHSHVYWYRQLPEEGLKFMVYLQKENIIDESGMPKERFSAEFPKEGPSILRIQQVVRGDSAAYFCASTPSGQGGTGELFFGEGSRLTVL.

The chain has TRBV5-4 and TRBJ2-5; 9 bases map to TRBD1. The germline CDR1 and CDR2 sequences are SGHNT and YYREEE (reference sequence). Trimming cost V 3 bases and J 5 bases; bases outside gene matches: 5. CDR3 length equals 14 residues. The CDR3 bases are TGTGCCAGCAGCTCGAGTGGACAGGGGGAGACCCAGTACTTC. It codes for CASSSSGQGETQYF.

This clone has a handful of counts. The V call is TRBV2, the J call TRBJ1-5, with 7 bases lining up with TRBD1. The J segment lost 5 bases and the V segment lost 6 bases, leaving 4 bases of the junction unmatched. Germline V CDR1 and CDR2: SNHLY, FYNNEI. The CDR3 length is 13 residues. CDR3 DNA sequence: TGTGCCAGCAGGCGGACAGGAGATCAGCCCCAGCATTTT. Translating it yields CASRRTGDQPQHF.

The table lists this clone with a few counts. The rearrangement uses TRBV28 and TRBJ1-2; D not certain. V was shortened by 2 bases and J by 4 bases, with 8 bases between the two germline ends. The CDR3 is made up of 13 amino acids. Germline CDR1 and CDR2: MDHEN and SYDVKM. Written as DNA, the CDR3 is TGTGCCAGCAGTTTACTGGCCCGCTATGGCTACACCTTC. Translation: CASSLLARYGYTF.

The chain has TRBV2 and TRBJ2-1; D is unresolved. V was shortened by 6 bases and J by 0 bases, with 12 bases between the two germline ends. CDR3 length: 15 residues. Germline loops: CDR1 SNHLY, CDR2 FYNNEI. CDR3 region: CASSPQRFSYNEQFF. The CDR3 region has the DNA TGTGCCAGCAGCCCCCAGCGCTTCTCCTACAATGAGCAGTTCTTC.

The CDR3 DNA follows: TGTGCCAGCAGCCCCAGCACAGATACGCAGTATTTT. Translated, it gives CASSPSTDTQYF. The chain combines TRBV6-5 with TRBJ2-3; D gene ambiguous. Germline assignment: CDR1 MNHEY and CDR2 SVGAGI. The CDR3 loop spans 12 amino acids. Trimming shortened V by 6 bases and J by 0 bases, and 4 bases separated the two germline ends.

The gene calls are TRBV9 and TRBJ1-2; D unresolved. The ends were cut back, 0 bases at V and 0 bases at J, with 3 bases in the middle. The CDR3 runs 13 residues. In germline, CDR1 is SGDLS, CDR2 YYNGEE. In DNA, the CDR3 is TGTGCCAGCAGCGTAGTCACTAACTATGGCTACACCTTC. Translated: CASSVVTNYGYTF.

Of note for this clone: The conserved closing phenylalanine or tryptophan is absent in this CDR3, likely reflecting a read error. The DNA is left out, because the CDR3 cannot be placed on it with certainty; the CDR3 is given as TCRdb lists it. The chain links TRBV7-2 to TRBJ2-4; TRBD1, as called in the table, went unchecked against the DNA. CDR1 is SGHTA and CDR2 is FQGNSA in the germline V gene. From its first to its last residue, the CDR3 has 9 amino acids. The CDR3 region is CASSPDSFY.

This clone was recorded once. This chain joins TRBV30 and TRBJ1-6; no clear D. The germline V gene encodes CDR1 GTSNPN and CDR2 SVGIG (reference sequence). The CDR3 consists of 12 residues. V was trimmed by 2 bases and J by 7 bases, leaving 6 bases between them. This chain's CDR3 is CAWSMGNSPLHF. CDR3 nucleotide sequence: TGTGCCTGGAGTATGGGAAATTCACCCCTCCACTTT.

This chain connects TRBV2 to TRBJ1-1, with 8 bases matching TRBD1. The CDR3 length is 15 residues. The germline V gene encodes CDR1 SNHLY and CDR2 FYNNEI. The ends lost 4 bases at V and 2 bases at J; junction bases unmatched: 6. The CDR3 sequence: CASSAQGQGNTEAFF. DNA of the CDR3: TGTGCCAGCAGTGCACAAGGACAGGGCAACACTGAAGCTTTCTTT.

The chain links TRBV2 to TRBJ2-3, with 7 bases that match TRBD1. The V gene's germline CDR1 is SNHLY and CDR2 FYNNEI. The CDR3 covers 15 residues. V was clipped by 6 bases and J by 0 bases; unmatched bases: 6. The chain's CDR3 is CASRADRRSTDTQYF. In DNA form, the CDR3 reads TGTGCCAGCAGGGCGGACAGGCGAAGCACAGATACGCAGTATTTT. The whole variable domain, remainder taken from reference TRBV2 and TRBJ2-3, is EPEVTQTPSHQVTQMGQEVILRCVPISNHLYFYWYRQILGQKVEFLVSFYNNEISEKSEIFDDQFSVERPDGSNFTLKIRSTKLEDSAMYFCASRADRRSTDTQYFGPGTRLTVL.

The sample holds one count of this clone. The chain couples TRBV27 to TRBJ1-4, with 9 bases that match TRBD1. CDR1 and CDR2 (germline): MNHEY, SMNVEV (reference sequence). This CDR3 is built from 16 residues. Trimming took 8 bases from V and 8 from J; bases not matched to a gene: 15. DNA for the CDR3: TGTGCCAGCTCCTCGGACCACCGGACAGGGGAGGAAAAACTGTTTTTT. Encoded protein: CASSSDHRTGEEKLFF.

The rearrangement links TRBV2 to TRBJ2-5, with 9 bases fitting TRBD1. The germline V gene has CDR1 SNHLY and CDR2 FYNNEI. This CDR3 is 15 amino acids long. V gave up 4 bases and J gave up 2 bases; unmatched junction bases: 5. The CDR3 here is CASSAQGANQETQYF. The DNA of the CDR3 is TGTGCCAGCAGTGCACAGGGGGCGAATCAAGAGACCCAGTACTTC.